Below, 10 T cell receptor beta chains from the same sample are listed, as sequenced in a study of control samples from healthy donors and cancer patients. Clones were read by immunoSEQ multiplex PCR, and TCRdb kept only the in-frame ones, dropping some. The sample includes approximately 100,000 clones, approximately 90% of them seen just once. Sequencing input: blood. The receptors were sampled from a woman younger than 30 in good health.

The V gene is TRBV6-6, the J gene TRBJ2-5; the D gene is possibly TRBD2 (5 bases). CDR1 and CDR2 (germline): MNHNY, SVGAGI (reference sequence). The CDR3 runs to 14 residues. The V and J ends lost 7 bases and 9 bases respectively, with 21 bases between them. The CDR3 sequence: CASTHEELPRAQYF. CDR3 DNA: TGTGCCAGCACCCATGAGGAACTGCCGCGGGCCCAGTACTTC.

The chain carries TRBV9 and TRBJ1-3; TRBD1 aligns across 9 bases. This CDR3 has 17 amino acids. V dropped 5 bases and J dropped 1; count of bases not matched to a gene: 10. Germline V lookup: CDR1 SGDLS, CDR2 YYNGEE. In nucleotides, the CDR3 is TGTGCCAGCAGTCATGATCCGGGACAGGGTTCTGGAAACACCATATATTTT. Translated, it gives CASSHDPGQGSGNTIYF.

This rearrangement joins TRBV6-6 to TRBJ1-1; D is unclear. This CDR3 contains 14 residues. Trimming removed 5 bases at V and 1 base at J, with 11 bases between. CDR1 is MNHNY and CDR2 is SVGAGI in the germline V gene (reference sequence). The CDR3 coding sequence is TGTGCCAGCAGTACATGGGGAGGGAACACTGAAGCTTTCTTT. Encoded protein: CASSTWGGNTEAFF.

This clone was seen a single time. This sequence joins TRBV2 and TRBJ1-5; D not certain. The V and J ends lost 1 base and 5 bases respectively, with 9 bases between them. Germline lookup yields CDR1 SNHLY and CDR2 FYNNEI. The CDR3 length is 14 residues. The chain's CDR3 is CASSEVAPDQPQHF. The CDR3, as DNA: TGTGCCAGCAGTGAAGTCGCACCAGATCAGCCCCAGCATTTT.

CDR3 residues: CASSSPGQGATEAFF. CDR3 DNA sequence: TGTGCCAGCAGCAGTCCGGGACAGGGGGCCACTGAAGCTTTCTTT. V gene TRBV27 combines with J gene TRBJ1-1, with TRBD1 matching 12 bases. The CDR3 is made up of 15 amino acids. V trimming: 6 bases; J trimming: 4 bases; junction bases outside the gene matches: 6. CDR1 is MNHEY, CDR2 SMNVEV, per germline (reference sequence).

V and J are TRBV5-1 and TRBJ2-1, with TRBD2 matching over 10 bases. The CDR3 loop spans 14 amino acids. V shed 7 bases, J shed 7 bases, and the junction held 8 bases outside the gene matches. Germline values: CDR1 SGHRS, CDR2 YFSETQ. CDR3 residues: CASAWTSGANEQFF. The CDR3 DNA sequence: TGCGCCAGCGCCTGGACTAGCGGAGCGAATGAGCAGTTCTTC.

The chain is built from TRBV11-2 and TRBJ2-7, with a tentative D call TRBD1 (6 bases). The CDR3 length is 14 residues. The V gene lost 4 bases and the J gene lost 3 bases, with 13 bases spanning the gap. The V gene's germline CDR1 is SGHAT and CDR2 FQNNGV. The CDR3, as DNA: TGTGCCAGCAGCTCGACAGGTAGGGGCTACGAGCAGTACTTC. Its translation is CASSSTGRGYEQYF.

The rearrangement uses TRBV6-2 or TRBV6-3 and TRBJ2-5; D is unresolved. CDR1 MNHEY and CDR2 SVGEGT come from the germline V gene. The CDR3 is made up of 12 amino acids. V shed 0 bases and J shed 5 bases, with 4 bases lying between them. Here the CDR3 DNA reads TGTGCCAGCAGTTACTCTGGGGAGACCCAGTACTTC. As protein: CASSYSGETQYF.

The chain employs TRBV19 and TRBJ2-2; 9 nucleotides line up with TRBD1. The CDR3 totals 13 residues. Trimming cost V 7 bases and J 7 bases; bases outside gene matches: 4. The germline V gene encodes CDR1 LNHDA and CDR2 SQIVND (reference sequence). The CDR3 sequence: CASIGQGHGELFF. CDR3 nucleotide sequence: TGTGCCAGTATAGGACAGGGGCACGGGGAGCTGTTTTTT.

J is TRBJ1-5 and V is TRBV11-2, with D possibly being TRBD1 (6 bases). The V gene's germline CDR1 is SGHAT and CDR2 FQNNGV. With 1 base removed from V and 2 bases from J, the gap between germline ends came to 9 bases. The CDR3 covers 15 residues. The CDR3 here is CASSLGAGGNQPQHF. The CDR3 nucleotides read TGTGCCAGCAGCTTAGGGGCAGGGGGCAATCAGCCCCAGCATTTT.